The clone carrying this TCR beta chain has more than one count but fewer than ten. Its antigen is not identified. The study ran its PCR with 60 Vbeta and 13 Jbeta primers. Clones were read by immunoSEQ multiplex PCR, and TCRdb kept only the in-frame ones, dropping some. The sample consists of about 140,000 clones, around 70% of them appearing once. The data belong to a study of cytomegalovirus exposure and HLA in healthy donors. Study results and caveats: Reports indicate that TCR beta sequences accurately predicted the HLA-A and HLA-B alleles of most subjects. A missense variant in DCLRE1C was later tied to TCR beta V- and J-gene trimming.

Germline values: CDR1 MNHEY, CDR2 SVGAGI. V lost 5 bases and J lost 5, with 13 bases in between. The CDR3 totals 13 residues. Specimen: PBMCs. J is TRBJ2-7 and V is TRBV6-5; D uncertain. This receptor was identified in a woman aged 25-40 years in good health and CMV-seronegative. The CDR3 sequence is CASSEYYFHEQYV. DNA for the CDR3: TGTGCCAGCAGTGAATACTACTTCCACGAGCAGTACGTC.